The 28 T cell receptor beta chains in this list originate from one sample, sequenced in a study of response to subunit inactivated influenza vaccine. TCRdb re-analysed the RT-PCR reads in MiXCR, keeping a single row per CDR3 protein. Among around 520,000 distinct CDR3 sequences, about 25% were seen once, and the ten largest hold 1.9%. Material: CD4+ T cells sorted from PBMCs, obtained about 5 days after vaccination. These TCRs come from a man aged 45-65 years who received an inactivated influenza vaccine.

The chain's CDR3 is CASTSNYEGQRHSGANVLTF. In DNA form, the CDR3 reads TGTGCCAGCACTTCAAACTACGAAGGGCAGAGACACTCTGGGGCCAACGTCCTGACTTTC. The genes are TRBV12-3 or TRBV12-4 and TRBJ2-6, with unresolved D. V dropped 7 bases and J dropped 0 bases, with 25 bases sitting between them. The CDR3 consists of 20 residues.

This clonotype was counted between two and nine times. The chain carries TRBV7-9 and TRBJ2-1; TRBD2 agrees at 9 bases. This CDR3 has 14 amino acids. Trimming removed 5 bases from V and 9 bases from J; junction bases left unmatched: 8. The germline V gene encodes CDR1 SEHNR and CDR2 FQNEAQ (reference sequence). Here the CDR3 DNA reads TGTGCCAGCAGCGAACCGGGACTAGCAAGTGAGCAGTTCTTC. This sequence encodes CASSEPGLASEQFF.

This sequence joins TRBV6-2 or TRBV6-3 and TRBJ2-1, with TRBD1 as a possible D gene (6 bases). CDR1 and CDR2 from the germline V gene are MNHEY and SVGEGT. This CDR3 spans 12 amino acids. V shed 5 bases and J shed 14 bases, with 16 bases lying between them. The CDR3 loop is CASSPQGAEEFF. Here the CDR3 DNA reads TGTGCCAGCAGTCCACAGGGCGCTGAAGAGTTCTTC.

The chain is built from TRBV7-2 and TRBJ2-7, with 11 bases lining up with TRBD2. The length of the CDR3 is 16 residues. Germline V CDR1 and CDR2: SGHTA, FQGNSA. The J segment lost 1 base and the V segment lost 0 bases, leaving 2 bases of the junction unmatched. CDR3 DNA sequence: TGTGCCAGCAGCTTAGCCGTAGCGGGAGGGTCCTACGAGCAGTACTTC. Translated: CASSLAVAGGSYEQYF.

This clonotype appeared many times. The rearrangement links TRBV5-5 to TRBJ1-1; D is undetermined. Germline V gene lookup returns CDR1 SGHKS and CDR2 YYEKEE (reference sequence). The CDR3 extends over 13 amino acids. With 5 bases removed from V and 2 bases from J, the gap between germline ends came to 10 bases. In DNA form, the CDR3 reads TGTGCCAGCAGTCAAACACCTAACACTGAAGCTTTCTTT. Amino acid sequence: CASSQTPNTEAFF.

This clonotype has a handful of counts. The gene calls are TRBV27 and TRBJ2-1; D possibly uses TRBD1 or TRBD2 (6 bases each). Germline lookup yields CDR1 MNHEY and CDR2 SMNVEV (reference sequence). Trimming cost V 5 bases and J 7 bases, with 15 bases left between them. The CDR3 loop spans 14 amino acids. DNA for the CDR3: TGTGCCAGCAGTGTTGGGGGGCGGCGGAATGAGCAGTTCTTC. Protein sequence: CASSVGGRRNEQFF.

V is TRBV7-2 and J is TRBJ2-1, with TRBD2 matching over 7 bases. Germline V gene data show CDR1 as SGHTA and CDR2 as FQGNSA. The CDR3 loop spans 11 amino acids. CDR3 coding DNA: TGTGCAGCGGGGTCCTACAATGAGCAGTTCTTC. Its protein is CAAGSYNEQFF.

The V gene is TRBV3-1, the J gene TRBJ1-1; 8 nucleotides agree with TRBD1. The ends lost 2 bases at V and 4 bases at J; junction bases unmatched: 3. CDR1 and CDR2 from the germline V gene are LGHDT and YNNKEL (reference sequence). The CDR3 runs to 14 residues. CDR3 bases: TGTGCCAGCAGCCAACCGGGGACAGGCACTGAAGCTTTCTTT. It translates to CASSQPGTGTEAFF.

In its sample, this clonotype was seen a few times. The V and J genes are TRBV20-1 and TRBJ1-4; D gene unclear. The germline gives CDR1 DFQATT, CDR2 SNEGSKA (reference sequence). The CDR3 has 13 amino acids. The V end was cut by 5 bases, the J end by 3 bases, with 10 bases between. CDR3 protein: CSASRLSNEKLFF. Here the CDR3 DNA reads TGCAGTGCTTCCAGGCTGTCTAATGAAAAACTGTTTTTT.

This clonotype showed up just once. The chain employs TRBV10-3 and TRBJ1-2; D ambiguous. Germline CDR1 ENHRY, CDR2 SYGVKD. CDR3 length: 12 amino acids. V lost 0 bases and J 12 bases, leaving 11 bases between the germline ends. Here the CDR3 DNA reads TGTGCCATCAGTGAGTCTGTCTGGTCCGACACCTTC. This gives the protein CAISESVWSDTF.

The chain couples TRBV20-1 to TRBJ2-1, with D maybe TRBD2 (5 bases). This CDR3 is 14 amino acids long. CDR1 and CDR2 from the germline V gene are DFQATT and SNEGSKA (reference sequence). The V and J ends lost 5 bases and 3 bases respectively, with 14 bases between them. This CDR3 is CSALRGSGYNEQFF. The CDR3 bases are TGCAGTGCTCTGAGAGGGAGTGGCTACAATGAGCAGTTCTTC.

This clonotype has more than one count but fewer than ten. The J gene is TRBJ2-5, the V gene TRBV9, with D uncertain. Germline V gene lookup returns CDR1 SGDLS and CDR2 YYNGEE. V lost 0 bases to trimming and J lost 1 base, with 10 bases between them. The CDR3 is 15 residues long. The CDR3 reads CASSVGPSIQETQYF. Here the CDR3 DNA reads TGTGCCAGCAGCGTAGGTCCCAGCATCCAAGAGACCCAGTACTTC.

This clonotype turned up a few times. The J gene is TRBJ2-2, the V gene TRBV7-2, with D maybe TRBD1 (5 bases). The germline CDR1 and CDR2 sequences are SGHTA and FQGNSA. The CDR3 loop spans 15 amino acids. V lost 5 bases, J lost 7 bases, and 17 bases lay in between. The CDR3 DNA is TGTGCCAGCAGCATAGGGGCGACAGATCACGGGGAGCTGTTTTTT. Translating it yields CASSIGATDHGELFF.

This chain links TRBV4-2 with TRBJ2-1, with a tentative D call TRBD2 (5 bases). With 8 bases removed from V and 5 bases from J, the gap between germline ends came to 13 bases. The V gene's germline CDR1 is LGHNA and CDR2 YNFKEQ. There are 13 residues in the CDR3. The CDR3 is CASAVALDNEQFF. For the CDR3, the DNA is TGTGCCAGCGCGGTAGCGCTAGACAATGAGCAGTTCTTC.

This clonotype was counted only a few times. The DNA for the CDR3 is TGTGCCAGCAGCCAAGAGGGGGGCCGATCGCATGAGCAGTTCTTC. It is translated as CASSQEGGRSHEQFF. The chain recombines TRBV4-2 with TRBJ2-1, with D perhaps given as TRBD1 or TRBD2 (6 bases each). The CDR3 consists of 15 residues. Trimming stripped 0 bases from V and 8 bases from J, with 14 bases between. The germline V gene has CDR1 LGHNA and CDR2 YNFKEQ.

This clonotype was counted a few times. The chain has TRBV29-1 and TRBJ1-1; 7 bases fit TRBD1. The junction had 8 bases not matched to a gene; V was cut back by 7 bases and J by 6 bases. CDR3 length: 12 amino acids. The V gene's germline CDR1 is SQVTM and CDR2 ANQGSEA. The CDR3 coding sequence is TGCAGCGCCCCGACAGGGCGGGCTGAAGCTTTCTTT. Residues: CSAPTGRAEAFF.

CDR3 loop: CASSQVGGNYGYTF. For the CDR3, the DNA is TGTGCCAGCAGCCAAGTCGGCGGAAACTATGGCTACACCTTC. This chain joins TRBV14 and TRBJ1-2; D remains unclear. The V end was cut by 1 base, the J end by 2 bases, with 8 bases between. This CDR3 comprises 14 residues. CDR1 and CDR2 from the germline V gene are SGHDN and FVKESK.

This clonotype is a singleton in its sample. The genes are TRBV12-3 or TRBV12-4 and TRBJ2-7, with 8 bases aligning to TRBD1. J was trimmed by 3 bases and V by 5 bases; bases with no gene match: 9. This CDR3 contains 15 residues. Here the CDR3 reads CASSPRQGRFYEQYF. CDR3 coding DNA: TGTGCCAGCAGTCCCCGACAGGGGCGCTTCTACGAGCAGTACTTC.

This clonotype has more than one count but fewer than ten. The chain joins TRBV5-1 to TRBJ2-3; 7 bases align to TRBD1. There are 14 residues in the CDR3. V gave up 4 bases and J gave up 2 bases; unmatched junction bases: 4. In germline, CDR1 is SGHRS, CDR2 YFSETQ. This CDR3 is CASSGGQSTDTQYF. For the CDR3, the DNA is TGCGCCAGCAGCGGGGGACAGTCCACAGATACGCAGTATTTT.

This chain connects TRBV30 to TRBJ1-4, with D possibly TRBD1 on 5 matching bases. With 5 bases removed from V and 1 base from J, the gap between germline ends came to 14 bases. The V gene's germline CDR1 is GTSNPN and CDR2 SVGIG (reference sequence). The CDR3 is 15 residues long. In nucleotides, the CDR3 is TGTGCCTGGGGGACTGGACCGCAAACTAATGAAAAACTGTTTTTT. Its translation: CAWGTGPQTNEKLFF.

V and J are TRBV5-1 and TRBJ2-5, with D perhaps assigned TRBD1 or TRBD2 (5 bases each). The CDR3 is made up of 15 amino acids. Trimming removed 5 bases from V and 4 bases from J, with 18 bases in between. CDR1 SGHRS and CDR2 YFSETQ come from the germline V gene. The CDR3 loop is CASRSYGAQGETQYF. CDR3 coding DNA: TGCGCCAGCAGGTCTTACGGGGCACAAGGAGAGACCCAGTACTTC.

This clonotype has more than one count but fewer than ten. This rearrangement joins TRBV12-3 or TRBV12-4 to TRBJ1-2, with TRBD1 identical over 10 bases. V dropped 6 bases and J dropped 8; count of bases not matched to a gene: 12. The CDR3 runs to 15 residues. This CDR3 reads CASSPYGTGVKGYTF. Here the CDR3 DNA reads TGTGCCAGCAGCCCGTATGGGACAGGGGTGAAAGGCTACACCTTC.

The chain employs TRBV12-3 or TRBV12-4 and TRBJ2-7, with 7 bases fitting TRBD2. The length of the CDR3 is 15 residues. Germline trimming cut 3 bases from V and 0 bases from J; bases unmatched to any gene: 5. The CDR3 here is CASSFGGGASYEQYF. In nucleotides, the CDR3 is TGTGCCAGCAGTTTTGGGGGAGGGGCCTCCTACGAGCAGTACTTC.

The rearrangement uses TRBV28 and TRBJ1-6; no firm D call. The V end lost 5 bases, the J end lost 8 bases, and 10 bases lay between the germline ends. Per the germline V gene, CDR1 is MDHEN and CDR2 is SYDVKM. The CDR3 is 13 residues long. CDR3 region: CASSLDWDSPLHF. CDR3 in DNA: TGTGCCAGCAGTCTGGACTGGGATTCACCCCTCCACTTT.

This clonotype turned up a few times. This chain joins TRBV18 and TRBJ2-7, with unresolved D. CDR3 length: 11 residues. V dropped 2 bases and J dropped 6 bases, with 5 bases sitting between them. From germline, CDR1 is KGHSH and CDR2 LQKENI. As DNA, the CDR3 is TGTGCCAGCTCACCATCTAGCGAGCAGTACTTC. Protein product: CASSPSSEQYF.

The V and J genes are TRBV11-2 and TRBJ2-7; 9 bases align to TRBD1. This CDR3 spans 15 amino acids. The germline gives CDR1 SGHAT, CDR2 FQNNGV. After removal of 2 bases from V and 3 bases from J, the junction contained 5 bases not matched to a gene. CDR3 nucleotide sequence: TGTGCCAGCAGCTTAACCGGGACAGGGAACTACGAGCAGTACTTC. This gives the protein CASSLTGTGNYEQYF.

A few counts support this clonotype. This sequence joins TRBV30 and TRBJ2-7; D is ambiguous. The CDR3 consists of 13 residues. Germline V gives CDR1 GTSNPN, CDR2 SVGIG (reference sequence). V was cut by 3 bases and J by 12 bases, with 21 bases left in between. The DNA for the CDR3 is TGTGCCTGGAGCCTTGTACACCTAGGGTATCGGTACTTC. It specifies CAWSLVHLGYRYF. The whole variable domain, filled in from reference TRBV30 and TRBJ2-7, reads SQTIHQWPATLVQPVGSPLSLECTVEGTSNPNLYWYRQAAGRGLQLLFYSVGIGQISSEVPQNLSASRPQDRQFILSSKKLLLSDSGFYLCAWSLVHLGYRYFGPGTRLTVT.

The V gene is TRBV7-6, the J gene TRBJ2-1, with 7 bases lining up with TRBD2. Trimming removed 5 bases from V and 5 bases from J; junction bases left unmatched: 6. Germline lookup yields CDR1 SGHVS and CDR2 FNYEAQ. This CDR3 comprises 14 residues. The CDR3 here is CASSDRDYNNEQFF. The CDR3 DNA sequence: TGTGCCAGCAGCGACCGGGACTACAACAATGAGCAGTTCTTC.